This T cell receptor beta chain originates from a study of cytomegalovirus exposure and HLA in healthy donors. The CDR3 runs 14 residues. CDR1 is SGHRS and CDR2 is YFSETQ in the germline V gene. Trimming took off 1 base at V and 3 bases at J, with 8 bases between the two ends. To note about this clone: Its antigen is undetermined.

PCR primers comprised 60 Vbeta and 13 Jbeta primers. The method was immunoSEQ multiplex PCR; TCRdb's version includes in-frame clones alone and lacks a portion of them. The sample carries over 250,000 clones, about nine tenths recorded once. Regarding the study as a whole: The study had only CMV serostatus as immune exposure information. There were reportedly fewer N-insertions in an Asian-associated ancestry cluster than the approximately 630-donor mean, in a later analysis. Specificity of three CMV-associated chains for CMV antigens was verified in vitro. With high specificity and sensitivity, the classifier reportedly diagnosed cytomegalovirus status.

The rearrangement uses TRBV5-1 and TRBJ1-5, with D maybe TRBD1 (6 bases). The specimen was PBMCs. This sequence originates from a man aged 35 to 55 in good health and CMV-seropositive. The DNA for the CDR3 is TGCGCCAGCAGCTTGACAGGGACCAATCAGCCCCAGCATTTT. It is translated as CASSLTGTNQPQHF.